This record covers a single TCR beta chain. Its antigen is not identified. Investigators isolated RNA and reverse transcribed it into cDNA to act as the sequencing template. Here immunoSEQ multiplex PCR was the method, and the copy in TCRdb shows in-frame clones only, minus some. Among 190,000 or so clones listed, around three fifths were seen once. Described treatment: oral pan-JAK inhibitor, 5-10 mg twice daily. The data were obtained in a study of CD8+ T cells in alopecia areata. Study-wide results and limits: While tofacitinib was given, many expanded lesional clones persisted in scalp and blood. Mice showed clearer TCR sharing than patients did, a gap that was possibly HLA-related. Uncertain still, given a single nonresponder, is whether baseline CD8+ expansion links to response.

This receptor was taken from a human donor with alopecia areata. The material was CD8+ T cells sorted from blood, obtained at week 24, from a patient treated with tofacitinib.

The CDR3 region is CASKPGQGNYEQYF. The CDR3 nucleotides read TGTGCCAGCAAGCCGGGACAGGGGAACTACGAGCAGTACTTC. The chain links TRBV2 to TRBJ2-7; 10 bases agree with TRBD1. The germline CDR1 and CDR2 sequences are SNHLY and FYNNEI. This CDR3 contains 14 residues. V dropped 7 bases and J dropped 3; count of bases not matched to a gene: 6.